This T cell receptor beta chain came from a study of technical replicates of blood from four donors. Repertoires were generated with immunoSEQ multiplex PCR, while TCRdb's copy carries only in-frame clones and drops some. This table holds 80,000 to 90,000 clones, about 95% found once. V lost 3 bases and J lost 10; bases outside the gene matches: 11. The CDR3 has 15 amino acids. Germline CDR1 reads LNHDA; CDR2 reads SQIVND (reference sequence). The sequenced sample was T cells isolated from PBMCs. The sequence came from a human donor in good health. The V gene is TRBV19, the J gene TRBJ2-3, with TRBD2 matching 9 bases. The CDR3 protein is CASSIPRVAGEAQYF. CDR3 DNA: TGTGCCAGTAGTATCCCGCGGGTAGCGGGAGAAGCGCAGTATTTT.